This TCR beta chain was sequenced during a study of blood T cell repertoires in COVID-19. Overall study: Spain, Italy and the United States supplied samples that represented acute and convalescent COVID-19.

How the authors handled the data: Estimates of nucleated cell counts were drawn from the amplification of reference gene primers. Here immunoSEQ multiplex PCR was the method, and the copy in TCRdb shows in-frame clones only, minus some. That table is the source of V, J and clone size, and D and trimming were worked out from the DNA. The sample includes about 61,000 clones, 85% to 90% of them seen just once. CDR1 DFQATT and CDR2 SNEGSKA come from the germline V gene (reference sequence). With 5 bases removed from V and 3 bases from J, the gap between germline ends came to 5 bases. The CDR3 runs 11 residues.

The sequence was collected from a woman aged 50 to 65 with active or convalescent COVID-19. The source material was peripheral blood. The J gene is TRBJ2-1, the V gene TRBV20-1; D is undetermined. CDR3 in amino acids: CSAHSYNEQFF. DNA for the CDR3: TGCAGTGCTCACAGCTACAATGAGCAGTTCTTC.